This section outlines one T cell receptor beta chain sequence together with its context. What it recognizes is unknown. V lost 0 bases to trimming and J lost 9 bases, with 12 bases between them. The CDR3 runs to 14 residues. Per germline, CDR1 SGHVS and CDR2 FQNEAQ. Using immunoSEQ multiplex PCR, the repertoire was profiled, and TCRdb retains in-frame clones only, with some absent. The sample has roughly 1,800,000 clones; approximately 94% are singletons. The record originates from a study of shared clonotypes between healthy human individuals. Study conclusions and caveats: Rarefaction showed sorted-subset sequencing was incomplete despite large depth. Several donors showed sharing of approximately 5% of naive CD4 clonotypes.

Cells designated naive CD8 were CD45RO-negative and were positively selected for CCR7, with terminally differentiated effector memory CD45RA+ cells excluded. V usage is TRBV7-8 and J usage is TRBJ2-1; no clear D. Specimen: naive CD8+ T cells sorted from blood. The sequence was collected from a young man in good health. The CDR3 sequence: CASSLAPEAAEQFF. In nucleotides, the CDR3 is TGTGCCAGCAGCTTAGCCCCCGAAGCAGCTGAGCAGTTCTTC.